This T cell receptor beta chain comes out of a study of cytomegalovirus exposure and HLA in healthy donors. Regarding the study as a whole: V- and J-gene trimming in TCR beta was tied to a missense DCLRE1C variant by an analysis performed later. Sequencing likely produced, as an artifact, a cluster of highly shared sequence variants.

This PCR relied on a set of 60 Vbeta primers and 13 Jbeta primers. Authors' data handling: There were 80 million or so unique TCR beta chains by a later count, and approximately 10 million of them were shared. TCRdb keeps only in-frame clones here, not all; method: immunoSEQ multiplex PCR. D and trimming come from the DNA, and the V and J calls and clone size come from that table. This sample yields about 150,000 clones, of which approximately 80% are seen a single time; approximately 13% belongs to the top ten. Germline CDR1 and CDR2: LNHNV and YYDKDF (reference sequence). Trimming took off 0 bases at V and 8 bases at J, with 16 bases between the two ends. CDR3 length: 15 residues. This clone turned up a few times. Its specificity is unknown.

The clonotype comes from a man in his forties or fifties in good health and CMV-seropositive. Sequencing input: PBMCs. This rearrangement joins TRBV15 to TRBJ1-2; D is perhaps TRBD1 (5 bases). The CDR3 nucleotides read TGTGCCACCAGCAGAGATCCGGGGGGGATTTACGGCTACACCTTC. Translation: CATSRDPGGIYGYTF.